Detailed here is one T cell receptor beta chain. The authors' processing: Estimation of nucleated cell counts was performed using reference gene primer amplification. Method: immunoSEQ multiplex PCR; TCRdb's copy keeps in-frame clones and lacks some. V and J calls plus clone size are reproduced from that table; the DNA served to infer D and trimming. The sample has some 80,000 clones; around 83% are singletons. V dropped 5 bases and J dropped 3; count of bases not matched to a gene: 9. The germline CDR1 and CDR2 sequences are SGHVS and FQNEAQ. The CDR3 length is 15 residues. This sample is drawn from a study of blood T cell repertoires in COVID-19. Study details: Samples taken during acute and convalescent COVID-19 were collected in the United States, Italy and Spain. From T cells, B-cell-depleted T cells, or PBMCs came the material, which was cDNA or gDNA.

Sequencing was done on a sample of peripheral blood. This receptor was obtained from a woman in her 50s with acute or convalescent COVID-19. The chain couples TRBV7-8 to TRBJ2-7; 8 nucleotides agree with TRBD1. Written as DNA, the CDR3 is TGTGCCAGCAGCCCGGGCGGACAGGGATTCTACGAGCAGTACTTC. The encoded protein is CASSPGGQGFYEQYF.